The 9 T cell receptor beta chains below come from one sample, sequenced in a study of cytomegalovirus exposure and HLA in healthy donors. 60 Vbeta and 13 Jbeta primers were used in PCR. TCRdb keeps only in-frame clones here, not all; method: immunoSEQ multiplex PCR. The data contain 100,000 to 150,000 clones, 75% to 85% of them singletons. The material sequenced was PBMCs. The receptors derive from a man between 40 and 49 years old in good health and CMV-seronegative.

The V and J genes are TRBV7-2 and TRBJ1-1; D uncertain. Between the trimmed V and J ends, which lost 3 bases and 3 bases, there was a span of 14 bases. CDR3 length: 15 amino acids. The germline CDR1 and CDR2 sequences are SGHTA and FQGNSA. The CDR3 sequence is CASSLDPGPYTEAFF. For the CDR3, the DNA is TGTGCCAGCAGCTTGGATCCGGGTCCCTACACTGAAGCTTTCTTT. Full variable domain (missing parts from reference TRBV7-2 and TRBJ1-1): GAGVSQSPSNKVTEKGKDVELRCDPISGHTALYWYRQSLGQGLEFLIYFQGNSAPDKSGLPSDRFSAERTGGSVSTLTIQRTQQEDSAVYLCASSLDPGPYTEAFFGQGTRLTVV.

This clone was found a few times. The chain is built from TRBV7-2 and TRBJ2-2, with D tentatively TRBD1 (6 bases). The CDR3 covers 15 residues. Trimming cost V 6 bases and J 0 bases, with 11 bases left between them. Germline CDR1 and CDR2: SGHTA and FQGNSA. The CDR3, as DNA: TGTGCCAGCAGACAGGGTCCCCCGAACACCGGGGAGCTGTTTTTT. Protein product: CASRQGPPNTGELFF.

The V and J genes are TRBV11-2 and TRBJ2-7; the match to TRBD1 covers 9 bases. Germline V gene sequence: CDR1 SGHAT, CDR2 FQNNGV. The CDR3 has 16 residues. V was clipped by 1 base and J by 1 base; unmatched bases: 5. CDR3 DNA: TGTGCCAGCAGCTTAGGCTACGGGACAGGGTCCTACGAGCAGTACTTC. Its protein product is CASSLGYGTGSYEQYF.

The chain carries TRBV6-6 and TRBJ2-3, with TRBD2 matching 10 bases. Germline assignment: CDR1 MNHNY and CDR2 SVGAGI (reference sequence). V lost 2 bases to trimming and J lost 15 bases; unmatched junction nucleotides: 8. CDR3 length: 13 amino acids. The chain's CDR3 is CASSYEAGLACYF. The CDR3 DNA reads TGTGCCAGCAGTTACGAGGCGGGACTAGCGTGCTATTTT.

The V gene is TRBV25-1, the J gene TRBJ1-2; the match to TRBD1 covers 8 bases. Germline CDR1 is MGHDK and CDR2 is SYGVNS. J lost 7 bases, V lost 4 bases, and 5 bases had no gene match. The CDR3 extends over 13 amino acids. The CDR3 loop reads CASSVRQGFGYTF. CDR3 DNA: TGTGCCAGCAGTGTCCGACAGGGGTTTGGCTACACCTTC.

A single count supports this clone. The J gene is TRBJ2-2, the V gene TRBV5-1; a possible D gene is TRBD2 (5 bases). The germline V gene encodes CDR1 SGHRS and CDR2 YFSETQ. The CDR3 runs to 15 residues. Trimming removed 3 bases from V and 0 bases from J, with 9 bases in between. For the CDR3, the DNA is TGCGCCAGCAGCTCCGAGGGCTCGAACACCGGGGAGCTGTTTTTT. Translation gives CASSSEGSNTGELFF.

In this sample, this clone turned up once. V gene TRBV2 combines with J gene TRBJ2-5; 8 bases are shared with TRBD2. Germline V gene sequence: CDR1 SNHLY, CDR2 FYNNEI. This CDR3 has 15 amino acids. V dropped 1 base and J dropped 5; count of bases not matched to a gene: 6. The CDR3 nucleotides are TGTGCCAGCAGTGAAGATGCGGGAGGAGGGGAGACCCAGTACTTC. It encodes CASSEDAGGGETQYF.

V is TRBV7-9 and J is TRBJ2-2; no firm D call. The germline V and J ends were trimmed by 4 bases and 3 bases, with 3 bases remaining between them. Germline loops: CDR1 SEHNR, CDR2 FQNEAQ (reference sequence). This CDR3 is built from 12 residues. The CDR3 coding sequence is TGTGCCAGCAGCTCCTACACCGGGGAGCTGTTTTTT. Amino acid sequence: CASSSYTGELFF. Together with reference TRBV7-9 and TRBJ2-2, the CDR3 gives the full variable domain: DTGVSQNPRHKITKRGQNVTFRCDPISEHNRLYWYRQTLGQGPEFLTYFQNEAQLEKSRLLSDRFSAERPKGSFSTLEIQRTEQGDSAMYLCASSSYTGELFFGEGSRLTVL.

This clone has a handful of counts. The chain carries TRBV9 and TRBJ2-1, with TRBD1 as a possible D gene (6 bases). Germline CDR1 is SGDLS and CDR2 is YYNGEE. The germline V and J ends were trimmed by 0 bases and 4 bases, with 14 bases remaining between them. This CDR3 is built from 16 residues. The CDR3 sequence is CASSVGSGQKYNEQFF. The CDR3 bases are TGTGCCAGCAGCGTAGGATCAGGACAGAAATACAATGAGCAGTTCTTC.